This T cell receptor (beta chain) was captured in a study of OX40 agonist ivuxolimab in advanced cancers. General observations from the study: The mean number of expanded clones was higher in CD8+ T cells than in CD4+.

Germline loops: CDR1 ENHRY, CDR2 SYGVKD. The CDR3 length is 14 residues. The V gene lost 6 bases and the J gene lost 6 bases, with 18 bases spanning the gap. Comment on this clone: What it binds is unknown.

Here immunoSEQ multiplex PCR was the method, and the copy in TCRdb shows in-frame clones only, minus some. The repertoire holds 150,000 to 170,000 clones, with 94% as singletons. This sequence was found in an adult with an advanced solid tumor such as melanoma, head and neck, liver or kidney cancer. The J gene is TRBJ2-7, the V gene TRBV10-3, with D hard to call. This specimen was CD4+ or CD8+ T cells sorted from blood, taken in a trial of the OX40 agonist ivuxolimab. The CDR3 nucleotides are TGTGCCATCAGCCAAGGGTTTGTGGGAAGCGAGCAGTACTTC. Encoded protein: CAISQGFVGSEQYF.